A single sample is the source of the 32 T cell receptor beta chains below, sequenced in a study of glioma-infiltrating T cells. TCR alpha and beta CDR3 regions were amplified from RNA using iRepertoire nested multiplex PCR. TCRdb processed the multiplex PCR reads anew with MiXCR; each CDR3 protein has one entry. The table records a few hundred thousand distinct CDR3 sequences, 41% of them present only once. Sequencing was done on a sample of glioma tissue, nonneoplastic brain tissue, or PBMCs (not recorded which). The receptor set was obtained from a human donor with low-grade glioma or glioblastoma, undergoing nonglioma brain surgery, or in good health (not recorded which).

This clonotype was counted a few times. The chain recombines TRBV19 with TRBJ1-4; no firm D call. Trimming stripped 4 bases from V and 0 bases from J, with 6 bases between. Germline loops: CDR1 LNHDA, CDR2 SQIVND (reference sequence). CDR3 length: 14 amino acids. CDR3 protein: CASSRLATNEKLFF. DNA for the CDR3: TGTGCCAGTAGTAGACTTGCAACTAATGAAAAACTGTTTTTT.

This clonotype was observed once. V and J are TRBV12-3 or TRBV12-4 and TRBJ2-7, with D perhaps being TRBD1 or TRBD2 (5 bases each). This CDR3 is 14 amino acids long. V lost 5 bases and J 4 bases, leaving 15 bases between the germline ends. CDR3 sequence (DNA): TGTGCCAGCAGTCCCTGGGGCAGGAGGTACGAGCAGTACTTC. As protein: CASSPWGRRYEQYF.

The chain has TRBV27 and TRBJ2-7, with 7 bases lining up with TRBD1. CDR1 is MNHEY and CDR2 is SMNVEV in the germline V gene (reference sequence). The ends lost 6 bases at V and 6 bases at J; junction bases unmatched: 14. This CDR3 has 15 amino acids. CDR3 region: CASSLTGQGVSEQYF. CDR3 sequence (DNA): TGTGCCAGCAGCTTAACCGGGCAGGGGGTGTCCGAGCAGTACTTC.

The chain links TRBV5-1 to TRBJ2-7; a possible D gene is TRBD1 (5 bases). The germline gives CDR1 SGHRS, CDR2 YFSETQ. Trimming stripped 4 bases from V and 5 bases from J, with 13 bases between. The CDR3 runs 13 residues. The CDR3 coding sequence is TGCGCCAGCAGCAGGCAGGGAACCGACGAGCAGTACTTC. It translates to CASSRQGTDEQYF.

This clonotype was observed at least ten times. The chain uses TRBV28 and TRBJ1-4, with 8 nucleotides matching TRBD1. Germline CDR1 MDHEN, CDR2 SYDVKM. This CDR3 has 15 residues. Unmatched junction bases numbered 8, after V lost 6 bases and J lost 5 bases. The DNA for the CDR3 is TGTGCCAGCAGCGATAACAGGGGGGAAAATGAAAAACTGTTTTTT. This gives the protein CASSDNRGENEKLFF.

Here the CDR3 DNA reads TGCAGTGCCCCCAATACAGCAGGCGTGGGGGAGACCCAGTACTTC. Amino acid sequence: CSAPNTAGVGETQYF. The rearrangement joins TRBV20-1 to TRBJ2-5; no definite D call. The germline V and J ends were trimmed by 6 bases and 5 bases, with 22 bases remaining between them. The CDR3 runs to 15 residues. Germline lookup yields CDR1 DFQATT and CDR2 SNEGSKA (reference sequence).

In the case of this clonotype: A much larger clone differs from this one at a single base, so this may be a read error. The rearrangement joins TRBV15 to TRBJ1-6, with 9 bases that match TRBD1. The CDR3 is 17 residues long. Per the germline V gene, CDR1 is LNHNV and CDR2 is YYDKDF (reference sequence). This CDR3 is CATSRDNPGTGISSLHF. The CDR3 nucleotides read TGTGCCACCAGCAGAGATAATCCCGGGACAGGGATTTCATCCCTCCACTTT.

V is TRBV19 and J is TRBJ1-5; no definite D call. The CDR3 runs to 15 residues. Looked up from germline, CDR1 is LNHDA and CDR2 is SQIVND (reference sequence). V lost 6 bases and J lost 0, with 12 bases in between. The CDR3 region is CASRWYSDSNQPQHF. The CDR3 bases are TGTGCCAGTAGATGGTACAGTGATAGCAATCAGCCCCAGCATTTT.

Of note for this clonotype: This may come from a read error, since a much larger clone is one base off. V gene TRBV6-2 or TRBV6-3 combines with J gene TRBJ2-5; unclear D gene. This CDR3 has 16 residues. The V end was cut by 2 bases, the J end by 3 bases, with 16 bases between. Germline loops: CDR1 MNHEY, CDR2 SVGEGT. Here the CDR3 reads CASSYNPRSAEETQYF. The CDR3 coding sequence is TGTGCCAGCAGTTACAACCCAAGGTCGGCGGAAGAGACCCAGTACTTC.

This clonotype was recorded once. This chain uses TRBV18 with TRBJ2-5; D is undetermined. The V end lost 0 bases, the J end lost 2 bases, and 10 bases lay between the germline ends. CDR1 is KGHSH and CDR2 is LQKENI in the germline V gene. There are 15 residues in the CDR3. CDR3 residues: CASSPPPYAQETQYF. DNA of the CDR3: TGTGCCAGCTCACCACCCCCATATGCGCAAGAGACCCAGTACTTC.

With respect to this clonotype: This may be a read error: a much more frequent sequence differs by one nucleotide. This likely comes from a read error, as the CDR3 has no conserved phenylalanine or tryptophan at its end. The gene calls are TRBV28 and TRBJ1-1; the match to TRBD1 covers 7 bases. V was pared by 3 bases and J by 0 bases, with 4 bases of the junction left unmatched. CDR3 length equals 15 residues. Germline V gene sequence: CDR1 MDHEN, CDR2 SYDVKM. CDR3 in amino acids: CASSFGTVMNTEAFS. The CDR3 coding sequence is TGTGCCAGCAGTTTTGGGACAGTTATGAACACTGAAGCTTTCTCT.

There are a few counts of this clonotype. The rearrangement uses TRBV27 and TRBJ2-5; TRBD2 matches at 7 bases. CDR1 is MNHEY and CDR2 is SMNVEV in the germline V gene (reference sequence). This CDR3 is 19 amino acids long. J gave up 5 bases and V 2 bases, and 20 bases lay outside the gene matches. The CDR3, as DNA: TGTGCCAGCAGTTTAATATGGACCCTTGCGAGGGAGGGGCGGGAGACCCAGTACTTC. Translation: CASSLIWTLAREGRETQYF.

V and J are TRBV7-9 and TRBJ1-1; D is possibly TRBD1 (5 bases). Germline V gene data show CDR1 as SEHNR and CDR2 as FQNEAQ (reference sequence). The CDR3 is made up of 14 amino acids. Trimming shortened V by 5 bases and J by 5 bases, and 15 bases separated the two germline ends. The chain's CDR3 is CASSVVGGRTEAFF. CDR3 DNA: TGTGCCAGCAGCGTTGTGGGGGGGAGGACTGAAGCTTTCTTT.

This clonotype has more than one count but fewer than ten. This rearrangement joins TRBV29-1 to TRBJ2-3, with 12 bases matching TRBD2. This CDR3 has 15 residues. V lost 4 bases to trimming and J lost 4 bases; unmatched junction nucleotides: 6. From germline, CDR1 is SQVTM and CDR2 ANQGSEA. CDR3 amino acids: CSVGASGRAADTQYF. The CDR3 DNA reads TGCAGCGTTGGGGCTAGCGGGAGGGCGGCAGATACGCAGTATTTT.

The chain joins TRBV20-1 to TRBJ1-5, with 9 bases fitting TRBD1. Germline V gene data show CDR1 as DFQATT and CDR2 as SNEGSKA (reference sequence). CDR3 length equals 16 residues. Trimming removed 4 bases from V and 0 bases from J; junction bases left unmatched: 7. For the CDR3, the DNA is TGCAGTGCTAAAGGACAGGGGCCGTCTAGCAATCAGCCCCAGCATTTT. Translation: CSAKGQGPSSNQPQHF.

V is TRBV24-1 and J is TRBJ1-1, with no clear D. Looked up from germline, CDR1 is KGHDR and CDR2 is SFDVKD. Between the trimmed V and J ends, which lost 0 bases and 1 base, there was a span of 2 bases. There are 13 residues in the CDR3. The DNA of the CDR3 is TGTGCCACCAGTGATTTGTGGAACACTGAAGCTTTCTTT. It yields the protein CATSDLWNTEAFF.

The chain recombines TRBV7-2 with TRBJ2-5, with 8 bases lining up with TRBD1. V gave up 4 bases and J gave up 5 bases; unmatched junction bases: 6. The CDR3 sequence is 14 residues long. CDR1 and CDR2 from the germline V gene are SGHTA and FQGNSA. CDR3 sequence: CASSWGQAGETQYF. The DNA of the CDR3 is TGTGCCAGCAGCTGGGGACAGGCGGGGGAGACCCAGTACTTC.

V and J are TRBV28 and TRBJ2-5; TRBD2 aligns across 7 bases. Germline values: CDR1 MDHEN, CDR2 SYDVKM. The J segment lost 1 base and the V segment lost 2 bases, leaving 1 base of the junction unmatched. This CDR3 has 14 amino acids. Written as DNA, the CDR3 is TGTGCCAGCAGTTTACGCGGGGGCCAAGAGACCCAGTACTTC. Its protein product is CASSLRGGQETQYF.

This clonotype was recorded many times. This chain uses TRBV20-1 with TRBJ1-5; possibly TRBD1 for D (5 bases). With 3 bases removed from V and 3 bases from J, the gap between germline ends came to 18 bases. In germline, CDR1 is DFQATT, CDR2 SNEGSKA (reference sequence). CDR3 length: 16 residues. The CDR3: CSARIGTTPYNQPQHF. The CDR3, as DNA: TGCAGTGCTAGGATCGGGACCACCCCTTACAATCAGCCCCAGCATTTT.

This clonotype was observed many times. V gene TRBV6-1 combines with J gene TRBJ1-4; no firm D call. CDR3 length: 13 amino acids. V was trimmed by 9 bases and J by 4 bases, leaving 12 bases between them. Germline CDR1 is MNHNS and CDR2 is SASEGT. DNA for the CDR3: TGTGCCAGTAGAGAATCGGATAATGAAAAACTGTTTTTT. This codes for CASRESDNEKLFF.

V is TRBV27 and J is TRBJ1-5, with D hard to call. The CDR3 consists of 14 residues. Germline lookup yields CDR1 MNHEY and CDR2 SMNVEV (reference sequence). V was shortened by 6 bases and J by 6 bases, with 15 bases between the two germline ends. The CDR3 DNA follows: TGTGCCAGCAGCCAGAGGACGCCATTTCAGCCCCAGCATTTT. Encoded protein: CASSQRTPFQPQHF.

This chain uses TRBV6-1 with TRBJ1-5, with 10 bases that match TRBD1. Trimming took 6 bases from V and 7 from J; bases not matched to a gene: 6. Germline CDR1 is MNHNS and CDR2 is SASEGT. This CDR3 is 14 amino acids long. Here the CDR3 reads CASSRTGGKQPQHF. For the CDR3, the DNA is TGTGCCAGCAGCCGGACAGGGGGTAAACAGCCCCAGCATTTT.

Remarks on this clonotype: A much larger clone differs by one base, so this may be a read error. The CDR3 protein is CACSTMGLSNTEAFF. The CDR3 coding sequence is TGTGCCTGCAGTACTATGGGACTCTCGAACACTGAAGCTTTCTTT. This chain joins TRBV28 and TRBJ1-1; D may be TRBD1 (5 bases). CDR1 is MDHEN and CDR2 is SYDVKM in the germline V gene. The CDR3 has 15 residues.

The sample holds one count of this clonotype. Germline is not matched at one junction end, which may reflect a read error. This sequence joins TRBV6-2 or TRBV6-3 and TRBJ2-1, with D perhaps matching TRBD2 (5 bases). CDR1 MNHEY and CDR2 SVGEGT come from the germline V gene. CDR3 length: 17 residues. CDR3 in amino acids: CASSYSLSESIHNERFF. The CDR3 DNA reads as TGTGCCAGCAGTTACTCGCTTAGCGAGAGTATCCACAATGAGCGGTTCTTC.

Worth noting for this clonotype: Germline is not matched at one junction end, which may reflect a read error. Written as DNA, the CDR3 is TGTGCCATCAGGTCGGAGTATGGCCACACCTTC. It is translated as CAIRSEYGHTF. V gene TRBV28 combines with J gene TRBJ1-2; unclear D gene. Germline V gene lookup returns CDR1 MDHEN and CDR2 SYDVKM. This CDR3 contains 11 residues.

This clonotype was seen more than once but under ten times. CDR3 residues: CASSPPDPTSGRAYEQFF. The CDR3 bases are TGTGCCAGCAGTCCTCCAGATCCGACTAGCGGGAGGGCCTATGAGCAGTTCTTC. The V and J genes are TRBV6-2 or TRBV6-3 and TRBJ2-1, with 14 bases identical to TRBD2. J was trimmed by 8 bases and V by 5 bases; bases with no gene match: 14. Germline assignment: CDR1 MNHEY and CDR2 SVGEGT. The CDR3 is made up of 18 amino acids.

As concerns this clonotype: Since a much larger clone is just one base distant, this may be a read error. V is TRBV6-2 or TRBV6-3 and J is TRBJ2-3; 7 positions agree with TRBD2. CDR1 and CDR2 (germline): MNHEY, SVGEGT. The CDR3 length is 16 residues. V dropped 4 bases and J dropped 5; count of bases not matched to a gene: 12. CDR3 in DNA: TGTGCCAGCAGTTCCAGGGCTGGCGGGAGTATAGATACGCAGTATTTT. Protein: CASSSRAGGSIDTQYF.

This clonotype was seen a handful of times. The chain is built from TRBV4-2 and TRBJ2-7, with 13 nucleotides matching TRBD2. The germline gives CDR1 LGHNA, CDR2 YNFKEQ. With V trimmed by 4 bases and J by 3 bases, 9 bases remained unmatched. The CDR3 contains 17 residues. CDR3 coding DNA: TGTGCCAGCAGCCTGGGACTAGCGGGATCGGAAATCTACGAGCAGTACTTC. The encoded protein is CASSLGLAGSEIYEQYF.

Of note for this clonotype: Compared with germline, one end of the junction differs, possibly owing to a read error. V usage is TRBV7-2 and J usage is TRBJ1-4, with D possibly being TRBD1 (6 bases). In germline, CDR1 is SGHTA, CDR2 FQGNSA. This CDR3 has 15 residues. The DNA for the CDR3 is TGTGCCAGCAGCCCCCGACAGGTCTCAAATGAAAAACCGTTTTTT. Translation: CASSPRQVSNEKPFF.

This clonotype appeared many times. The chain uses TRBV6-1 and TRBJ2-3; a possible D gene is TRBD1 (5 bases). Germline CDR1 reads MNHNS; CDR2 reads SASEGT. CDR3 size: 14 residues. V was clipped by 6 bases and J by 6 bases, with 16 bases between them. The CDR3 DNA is TGTGCCAGCAGGATGGGGCAGATCATTGATACGCAGTATTTT. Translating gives CASRMGQIIDTQYF.

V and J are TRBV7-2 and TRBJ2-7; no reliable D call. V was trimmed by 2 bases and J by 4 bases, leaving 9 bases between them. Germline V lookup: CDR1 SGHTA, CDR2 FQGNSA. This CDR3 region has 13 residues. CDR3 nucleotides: TGTGCCAGCAGCTTACAACCCCGATACGAGCAGTACTTC. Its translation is CASSLQPRYEQYF.

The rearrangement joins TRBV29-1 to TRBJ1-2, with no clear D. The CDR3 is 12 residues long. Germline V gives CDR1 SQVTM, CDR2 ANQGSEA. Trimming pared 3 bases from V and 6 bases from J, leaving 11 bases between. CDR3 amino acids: CSVDDGPNGYTF. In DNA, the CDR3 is TGCAGCGTTGATGATGGTCCGAATGGCTACACCTTC.